This T cell receptor beta chain was obtained from a study of blood T cell repertoires in COVID-19 (dated by TCRdb to the early 2020s). The study in broad terms: Samples covering the acute and convalescent phases of COVID-19 were provided by collaborators in the United States, Italy and Spain. The material from the prospective study consisted of cDNA or gDNA derived from T cells, B-cell-depleted T cells, or PBMCs. A de-identified subject ID, COVID-19 status, age in years and sex were almost always included in the sample metadata. HLA class I and class II types, where available, came from metadata supplied by the sample provider rather than from assay-based typing. The dataset comprised deeply sampled blood TCRbeta repertoires from subjects exposed to, actively infected with, or recovered from COVID-19. A freely available public database, intended as a resource for researchers studying the immune response to SARS-CoV-2, is where the repertoires were released. Samples were obtained from the ongoing ImmuneRACE study (first 160 participants) and from over a thousand subjects provided by 6 global collaborators.

V loses 1 base of germline sequence and J loses 7 bases, and the interval between the two ends is 14 bases. The CDR3 measures 14 amino acids from cysteine to phenylalanine. Only the CDR3 region is kept as DNA, spanning 42 bases read in frame from base 1. Looking up the germline V gene yields CDR1 SGHDN and CDR2 FVKESK. Whole blood was collected in K2EDTA tubes by collaborating institutions according to the institutions' own protocols. For TCRbeta analysis, collaborators shipped samples in one of three forms: frozen whole blood, isolated PBMCs, or DNA extracted from either of those sample types. Remarks on this clone: Its antigen is unknown. No much larger clonotype is one base removed from it; base qualities were not supplied.

Paper-wide results and their limitations: The amount of clinical and demographic metadata varied by source and participant and was provided uncurated.

TCRbeta CDR3 regions were amplified from genomic DNA using the immunoSEQ Assay, a bias-controlled multiplex PCR. The original pipeline was this. Nucleated cell counts per sample were estimated from amplification of reference gene primers within the assay. To quantify the absolute abundance of each unique TCRbeta CDR3 rearrangement, sequence reads were collapsed and filtered. Productive Simpson clonality was computed per sample as the square root of Simpson's diversity index over productive rearrangements. Not all clones reach the TCRdb copy of this immuneACCESS table, which keeps in-frame sequences only. Checked studies attribute under half of the gap to unresolved V genes and leave the rest unexplained. V and J calls and clone size are copied from that table; D and trimming were computed from the DNA. The table for this sample lists 400,000 to 450,000 clones; 86% of them were counted only once. Together, the top ten hold more than 1.4% of the sample.

Recombination connected TRBV14 to TRBJ2-7, with the D gene too uncertain to name. Sequencing used peripheral blood. The sequence came from a woman younger than 45 with active or convalescent COVID-19. The nucleotide sequence reads TGTGCCAGCAGCCAAGTCCGTCAGAACGGGGAGCAGTACTTC. Translated, this is CASSQVRQNGEQYF.